The 25 T cell receptor beta chains given below trace back to one sample, sequenced in a study of cytomegalovirus exposure and HLA in healthy donors. Primers for the PCR totalled 60 Vbeta and 13 Jbeta. Assay used: immunoSEQ multiplex PCR; TCRdb lists only in-frame clones, some missing. The sample has 190,000 or so clones; less than 90% are singletons. Specimen: PBMCs. The receptors derive from a man aged 45-65 years in good health and CMV-seronegative.

The chain recombines TRBV29-1 with TRBJ2-6, with 7 nucleotides matching TRBD1. The ends lost 6 bases at V and 1 base at J; junction bases unmatched: 0. This CDR3 is built from 13 residues. Germline V CDR1 and CDR2: SQVTM, ANQGSEA. The CDR3 nucleotides read TGCAGCGTACAGGGGTCTGGGGCCAACGTCCTGACTTTC. Amino acids: CSVQGSGANVLTF.

The chain employs TRBV5-1 and TRBJ2-1; 8 positions match TRBD1. V was pared by 4 bases and J by 9 bases, with 15 bases of the junction left unmatched. This CDR3 spans 16 amino acids. Per germline, CDR1 SGHRS and CDR2 YFSETQ. The CDR3: CASSLTQQGGTSEQFF. As DNA, the CDR3 is TGCGCCAGCAGCCTGACCCAACAGGGGGGAACGAGTGAGCAGTTCTTC. Full variable domain (remainder filled in from reference TRBV5-1 and TRBJ2-1): KAGVTQTPRYLIKTRGQQVTLSCSPISGHRSVSWYQQTPGQGLQFLFEYFSETQRNKGNFPGRFSGRQFSNSRSEMNVSTLELGDSALYLCASSLTQQGGTSEQFFGPGTRLTVL.

The V and J genes are TRBV18 and TRBJ2-1; 7 bases align to TRBD2. Germline loops: CDR1 KGHSH, CDR2 LQKENI. Trimming took 5 bases from V and 4 from J; bases not matched to a gene: 5. The length of the CDR3 is 14 residues. Here the CDR3 DNA reads TGTGCCAGCTCATCGGGACTATCATACAATGAGCAGTTCTTC. Protein sequence: CASSSGLSYNEQFF.

The CDR3 reads CASSSDRRRAEKLFF. The CDR3 bases are TGTGCCAGCAGCTCCGACCGCCGGAGGGCGGAAAAACTGTTTTTT. The chain employs TRBV11-2 and TRBJ1-4, with D unclear. The germline gives CDR1 SGHAT, CDR2 FQNNGV. CDR3 size: 15 residues. V lost 4 bases to trimming and J lost 8 bases, with 17 bases between them.

J is TRBJ2-3 and V is TRBV7-9; tentatively, D is TRBD2 (6 bases). In germline, CDR1 is SEHNR, CDR2 FQNEAQ (reference sequence). V lost 3 bases and J lost 1, with 14 bases in between. The CDR3 is 16 residues long. The CDR3 is CASSFPRGGGTDTQYF. CDR3 bases: TGTGCCAGCAGCTTCCCCCGGGGCGGGGGCACAGATACGCAGTATTTT. The whole variable domain, remainder taken from reference TRBV7-9 and TRBJ2-3, is DTGVSQNPRHKITKRGQNVTFRCDPISEHNRLYWYRQTLGQGPEFLTYFQNEAQLEKSRLLSDRFSAERPKGSFSTLEIQRTEQGDSAMYLCASSFPRGGGTDTQYFGPGTRLTVL.

The rearrangement links TRBV11-2 to TRBJ1-2; no firm D call. The CDR3 length is 13 residues. The V end lost 1 base, the J end lost 3 bases, and 6 bases lay between the germline ends. Germline-derived CDR1 and CDR2 are SGHAT and FQNNGV. The CDR3 spells CASSLAEDYGYTF. The CDR3 DNA follows: TGTGCCAGCAGCTTAGCCGAGGACTATGGCTACACCTTC.

The chain couples TRBV5-1 to TRBJ2-3; TRBD1 aligns across 7 bases. The J segment lost 3 bases and the V segment lost 3 bases, leaving 4 bases of the junction unmatched. This CDR3 region has 14 residues. Germline CDR1 is SGHRS and CDR2 is YFSETQ. CDR3 sequence: CASSSPTGTDTQYF. The CDR3 DNA reads as TGCGCCAGCAGCTCCCCGACAGGGACAGATACGCAGTATTTT.

V gene TRBV27 combines with J gene TRBJ2-3; 14 bases fit TRBD2. Germline V gene sequence: CDR1 MNHEY, CDR2 SMNVEV (reference sequence). CDR3 length: 14 amino acids. The V segment lost 10 bases and the J segment 7 bases; nucleotides outside the gene matches: 7. The CDR3 DNA follows: TGTGCCAAGACTAGCGGGAGGGGTCGGCATACGCAGTATTTT. The encoded protein is CAKTSGRGRHTQYF.

The CDR3 loop is CASSQETRNRVNTEAFF. CDR3 bases: TGCGCCAGCAGCCAAGAAACCCGGAACAGGGTGAACACTGAAGCTTTCTTT. The genes are TRBV4-1 and TRBJ1-1, with D perhaps TRBD1 (6 bases). V was pared by 0 bases and J by 0 bases, with 14 bases between. The germline V gene encodes CDR1 MGHRA and CDR2 YSYEKL. The CDR3 runs to 17 residues.

The rearrangement uses TRBV5-1 and TRBJ2-1; the match to TRBD1 covers 7 bases. The V segment lost 0 bases and the J segment 4 bases; nucleotides outside the gene matches: 4. The V gene's germline CDR1 is SGHRS and CDR2 YFSETQ. The CDR3 spans 15 residues. This chain's CDR3 is CASSLEAGGYNEQFF. CDR3 nucleotide sequence: TGCGCCAGCAGCTTGGAGGCAGGGGGTTACAATGAGCAGTTCTTC.

As DNA, the CDR3 is TGTGCCAGCAGCTTCAACCCGGACAGGGTCTTCTACAATGAGCAGTTCTTC. Amino acid sequence: CASSFNPDRVFYNEQFF. The J gene is TRBJ2-1, the V gene TRBV7-9; TRBD1 matches 8 bases. The V segment lost 3 bases and the J segment 3 bases; nucleotides outside the gene matches: 10. The CDR3 sequence is 17 residues long. CDR1 is SEHNR and CDR2 is FQNEAQ in the germline V gene (reference sequence).

This chain joins TRBV6-1 and TRBJ2-3, with TRBD2 matching over 9 bases. Per germline, CDR1 MNHNS and CDR2 SASEGT. V was pared by 4 bases and J by 9 bases, with 5 bases of the junction left unmatched. The CDR3 consists of 13 residues. CDR3 in amino acids: CASSVRTSETQYF. Here the CDR3 DNA reads TGTGCCAGCAGTGTTAGGACTAGCGAAACGCAGTATTTT.

The rearrangement joins TRBV15 to TRBJ2-2; 8 bases are a match to TRBD2. The CDR3 totals 14 residues. The V gene end was trimmed by 6 bases and the J gene end by 7 bases; junction bases not matched to a gene: 7. Germline-derived CDR1 and CDR2 are LNHNV and YYDKDF (reference sequence). The CDR3: CATSGGRIGGELFF. The CDR3 bases are TGTGCCACCAGTGGCGGGAGGATCGGCGGGGAGCTGTTTTTT.

This rearrangement joins TRBV29-1 to TRBJ1-5, with TRBD1 identical over 9 bases. Germline trimming cut 4 bases from V and 7 bases from J; bases unmatched to any gene: 5. The CDR3 totals 13 residues. Germline V gene lookup returns CDR1 SQVTM and CDR2 ANQGSEA. CDR3: CSVAQGAGQPQHF. For the CDR3, the DNA is TGCAGCGTTGCACAGGGGGCTGGCCAGCCCCAGCATTTT.

The chain links TRBV5-1 to TRBJ2-2, with D possibly being TRBD1 (6 bases). From germline, CDR1 is SGHRS and CDR2 YFSETQ. There are 16 residues in the CDR3. Trimming shortened V by 0 bases and J by 3 bases, and 12 bases separated the two germline ends. CDR3 DNA: TGCGCCAGCAGCTTGGCCACAGGGCTGGACACCGGGGAGCTGTTTTTT. It translates to CASSLATGLDTGELFF.

The chain combines TRBV28 with TRBJ1-2, with D uncertain. Deletions cut 4 bases from V and 4 bases from J, with 10 bases between. The CDR3 contains 13 residues. Germline assignment: CDR1 MDHEN and CDR2 SYDVKM. Written as DNA, the CDR3 is TGTGCCAGCAGTTCCCAGATGGTCTATGGCTACACCTTC. As protein: CASSSQMVYGYTF.

The V gene is TRBV5-1, the J gene TRBJ2-1; weak D call: TRBD1 (6 bases). This CDR3 has 15 residues. Germline V CDR1 and CDR2: SGHRS, YFSETQ. V was pared by 4 bases and J by 15 bases, with 26 bases between. The CDR3 sequence: CASSATPGDTKGMFF. The CDR3 DNA reads as TGCGCCAGCAGCGCGACTCCAGGGGATACCAAGGGGATGTTCTTC.

As to this clone: At one end the junction does not follow the germline gene, possibly because of a read error. This chain uses TRBV14 with TRBJ2-5, with D possibly being TRBD1 (5 bases). This CDR3 is built from 12 residues. Germline V gives CDR1 SGHDN, CDR2 FVKESK. The DNA for the CDR3 is TGTGCCAGCAGCCAAGGGCAGGGTCGCCTACACTTC. Residues: CASSQGQGRLHF.

The chain combines TRBV2 with TRBJ2-5; 7 nucleotides line up with TRBD1. Germline assignment: CDR1 SNHLY and CDR2 FYNNEI. Trimming cost V 9 bases and J 1 base; bases outside gene matches: 17. This CDR3 has 17 amino acids. Here the CDR3 DNA reads TGTGCCAGACAGCAACCGGTAGCCGGGACAGCCCAAGAGACCCAGTACTTC. It yields the protein CARQQPVAGTAQETQYF.

This rearrangement joins TRBV19 to TRBJ1-3; 8 nucleotides match TRBD1. The V gene end was trimmed by 8 bases and the J gene end by 0 bases; junction bases not matched to a gene: 6. Per germline, CDR1 LNHDA and CDR2 SQIVND (reference sequence). The CDR3 sequence is 15 residues long. CDR3 in amino acids: CASVTGARSGNTIYF. Here the CDR3 DNA reads TGTGCCAGTGTGACAGGGGCCCGCTCTGGAAACACCATATATTTT.

This CDR3 is CASSSGQSLSGANVLTF. The CDR3 nucleotides are TGTGCCAGCAGCTCGGGACAGAGCTTATCTGGGGCCAACGTCCTGACTTTC. The chain couples TRBV7-3 to TRBJ2-6, with 7 bases identical to TRBD1. CDR1 is SGHTA and CDR2 is FQGTGA in the germline V gene. The V and J ends lost 4 bases and 1 base, in that order; junction bases with no gene match: 7. CDR3 size: 17 residues.

This clone is a singleton in its sample. This same CDR3 is encoded by further DNA sequences in the sample. V gene TRBV5-1 combines with J gene TRBJ2-5; 8 bases agree with TRBD2. The CDR3 covers 14 residues. Losses at the gene ends were 3 bases for V and 5 bases for J; bases not matched to a gene: 6. CDR1 and CDR2 from the germline V gene are SGHRS and YFSETQ. Written as DNA, the CDR3 is TGCGCCAGCAGCTCCGGCGGGGGGCAGGAGACCCAGTACTTC. As protein: CASSSGGGQETQYF.

This clone was seen only a few times. The V call is TRBV19, the J call TRBJ2-4, with D possibly TRBD1 on 6 matching bases. This CDR3 has 15 amino acids. Trimming shortened V by 4 bases and J by 2 bases, and 12 bases separated the two germline ends. The germline gives CDR1 LNHDA, CDR2 SQIVND (reference sequence). CDR3 in DNA: TGTGCCAGTAGTAACCTCAGGGGCTCCAAAAACATTCAGTACTTC. Its translation is CASSNLRGSKNIQYF.

The chain combines TRBV10-3 with TRBJ2-1, with 8 bases matching TRBD2. This CDR3 region has 17 residues. Germline CDR1 ENHRY, CDR2 SYGVKD. V trimming: 0 bases; J trimming: 7 bases; junction bases outside the gene matches: 11. CDR3 in amino acids: CAISESTRGGTGNEQFF. For the CDR3, the DNA is TGTGCCATCAGTGAGTCGACTCGGGGGGGGACGGGAAATGAGCAGTTCTTC.

J is TRBJ1-3 and V is TRBV7-8; 8 positions match TRBD1. CDR1 SGHVS and CDR2 FQNEAQ come from the germline V gene. With 5 bases clipped from V and 3 bases from J, the junction kept 3 bases outside the gene matches. CDR3 size: 14 residues. The CDR3 DNA follows: TGTGCCAGCAGCCGGACAGGGAGTGGAAACACCATATATTTT. As protein: CASSRTGSGNTIYF. The full variable domain, its missing parts supplied by reference TRBV7-8 and TRBJ1-3, is GAGVSQSPRYKVAKRGQDVALRCDPISGHVSLFWYQQALGQGPEFLTYFQNEAQLDKSGLPSDRFFAERPEGSVSTLKIQRTQQEDSAVYLCASSRTGSGNTIYFGEGSWLTVV.